This TCR beta chain was retrieved from a study of Graves' ophthalmopathy and Graves' hyperthyroidism. Study-level points and caveats: Predictions made by the model for ophthalmopathy progression reached 70.59% sensitivity and about 72% specificity.

TCR beta CDR3 amplification used RNA transcripts. In the first round, RT-PCR was carried out with HTBI primers, and a multiplex PCR formed the second round. Via MiXCR, TCRdb re-called the multiplex PCR reads, giving one row per CDR3 protein. The table has 650,000 to 900,000 distinct CDR3 sequences, approximately 40% seen once; the top ten hold less than 55%. This clonotype was observed at least ten times. Its cognate antigen is unknown. Trimming removed 2 bases at V and 1 base at J, with 9 bases between. The CDR3 has 14 amino acids. Germline CDR1 reads SGDLS; CDR2 reads YYNGEE. The chain uses TRBV9 and TRBJ1-1; D not resolved. The sequence derives from an adult man with Graves' ophthalmopathy. The sequenced sample consisted of peripheral blood. DNA of the CDR3: TGTGCCAGCAGCGTTGGACGGACGAACACTGAAGCTTTCTTT. It encodes CASSVGRTNTEAFF.